This T cell receptor (beta chain) is drawn from a study of T-cell reconstitution after alpha-beta-depleted transplantation in children. General study results and limits: The main origin of T-cell counts and diversity one year after transplant was newly produced T cells. About two months after transplant, alpha-beta T cells reportedly came from several hundred expanded graft clones. For some patients, TCRbeta diversity was high at day 60 because of recipient T cells and thymic progenitors that survived.

The CDR3 totals 16 residues. CDR1 and CDR2 from the germline V gene are DFQATT and SNEGSKA (reference sequence). After removal of 5 bases from V and 5 bases from J, the junction contained 15 bases not matched to a gene. This clonotype was detected a few times. What it binds is not known. A TCRbeta library incorporating unique molecular identifiers was prepared. TCRdb re-derived calls from the PCR reads in MiXCR, one entry per CDR3 protein. The data show 450,000 to 550,000 distinct CDR3 sequences, over 9.5% seen once. The receptor was isolated from a female patient between 2 and 10 years old who had a stem cell transplant for aplastic anemia, so the T cells may come from the graft donor. The chain carries TRBV20-1 and TRBJ2-3; TRBD1 agrees at 8 bases. Sequencing was performed on PBMCs, mostly from graft donor cells, taken 180 days after TCRalphabeta/CD19-depleted stem cell transplant. The CDR3 loop reads CSAGRATGGFRDTQYF. The CDR3 nucleotides are TGCAGTGCTGGACGCGCCACAGGGGGGTTTAGAGATACGCAGTATTTT.